These 17 T cell receptor beta chains came from one sample sequenced in a study of T cell responses to AZD1222 COVID-19 vaccine. Assay used: immunoSEQ multiplex PCR; TCRdb lists only in-frame clones, some missing. This sample carries 100,000 to 150,000 clones, roughly 89% of them seen once, and the ten largest clones take roughly 6.3%. Sequencing used peripheral blood, obtained on day 0 of AZD1222 vaccination. All receptors come from an adult in good health.

This chain uses TRBV7-2 with TRBJ1-2, with D possibly TRBD1 on 6 matching bases. Trimming took off 2 bases at V and 10 bases at J, with 17 bases between the two ends. The length of the CDR3 is 14 residues. CDR1 is SGHTA, CDR2 FQGNSA, per germline. Written as DNA, the CDR3 is TGTGCCAGCAGCTTAACTAACGCACAGGGTCCCTACACCTTC. Translating it yields CASSLTNAQGPYTF.

This chain uses TRBV19 with TRBJ2-2; D may be TRBD2 (6 bases). The ends were cut back, 7 bases at V and 7 bases at J, with 19 bases in the middle. CDR3 size: 15 residues. Germline CDR1 LNHDA, CDR2 SQIVND (reference sequence). The DNA for the CDR3 is TGTGCCAGTACCCTTGTGGGACCTAGCGACGGGGAGCTGTTTTTT. Amino acids: CASTLVGPSDGELFF. The full variable domain, in which reference TRBV19 and TRBJ2-2 provide the parts outside the CDR3, is DGGITQSPKYLFRKEGQNVTLSCEQNLNHDAMYWYRQDPGQGLRLIYYSQIVNDFQKGDIAEGYSVSREKKESFPLTVTSAQKNPTAFYLCASTLVGPSDGELFFGEGSRLTVL.

The rearrangement links TRBV2 to TRBJ2-5; TRBD2 matches at 7 bases. Germline assignment: CDR1 SNHLY and CDR2 FYNNEI. This CDR3 is 13 amino acids long. V lost 7 bases and J lost 10; bases outside the gene matches: 12. This CDR3 reads CASMVERGGVQYF. Here the CDR3 DNA reads TGTGCCAGCATGGTCGAGCGGGGAGGCGTCCAGTACTTC.

This rearrangement joins TRBV29-1 to TRBJ2-1; D call uncertain. CDR3 length equals 11 residues. From germline, CDR1 is SQVTM and CDR2 ANQGSEA. Trimming cost V 4 bases and J 7 bases, with 8 bases left between them. The CDR3 region is CSVAMFNEQFF. CDR3 bases: TGCAGCGTTGCTATGTTTAATGAGCAGTTCTTC.

This chain links TRBV14 with TRBJ1-2, with TRBD1 matching 9 bases. The V gene's germline CDR1 is SGHDN and CDR2 FVKESK. The CDR3 spans 15 residues. V lost 4 bases to trimming and J lost 4 bases; unmatched junction nucleotides: 7. CDR3 region: CASSPPGQGGYGYTF. In DNA form, the CDR3 reads TGTGCCAGCAGCCCCCCGGGACAGGGTGGCTATGGCTACACCTTC.

The V call is TRBV28, the J call TRBJ1-2; maybe TRBD1 (6 bases). V was trimmed by 7 bases and J by 6 bases, leaving 12 bases between them. This CDR3 spans 12 amino acids. CDR1 is MDHEN, CDR2 SYDVKM, per germline. The CDR3 nucleotides read TGTGCCAGCACCCCGAACAGGGATGGCTACACCTTC. Its translation: CASTPNRDGYTF.

CDR3 nucleotides: TGCGCCAGCAGCTCCCTAGTGGGGGTAGGCACTGAGCAGTTCTTC. Encoded protein: CASSSLVGVGTEQFF. This chain uses TRBV5-1 with TRBJ2-1; D tentatively fits TRBD1 or TRBD2 (5 bases each). This CDR3 contains 15 residues. Trimming stripped 3 bases from V and 9 bases from J, with 19 bases between. From germline, CDR1 is SGHRS and CDR2 YFSETQ.

This clone was recorded a few times. The genes are TRBV6-6 and TRBJ1-6; D is uncertain. V was clipped by 4 bases and J by 5 bases, with 12 bases between them. There are 15 residues in the CDR3. Germline loops: CDR1 MNHNY, CDR2 SVGAGI (reference sequence). CDR3 in DNA: TGTGCCAGCAGTTCTGGAGACACACATAATTCACCCCTCCACTTT. It specifies CASSSGDTHNSPLHF.

This clone appeared a few times. Other DNA sequences in the same sample also yield this CDR3. CDR3 protein: CATSRADQPQHF. CDR3 nucleotides: TGTGCCACCAGTAGGGCTGATCAGCCCCAGCATTTT. This chain links TRBV15 with TRBJ1-5; D unresolved. The CDR3 totals 12 residues. Trimming removed 6 bases from V and 5 bases from J, with 8 bases in between. Germline CDR1 LNHNV, CDR2 YYDKDF (reference sequence).

This chain connects TRBV2 to TRBJ1-2; TRBD1 matches 7 bases. This CDR3 contains 15 residues. J was trimmed by 4 bases and V by 6 bases; bases with no gene match: 11. Germline lookup yields CDR1 SNHLY and CDR2 FYNNEI. The CDR3 region has the DNA TGTGCCAGCAGACCTGACAGGGCCTCGAGCTATGGCTACACCTTC. It specifies CASRPDRASSYGYTF. The complete variable domain, with remaining parts taken from reference TRBV2 and TRBJ1-2, reads EPEVTQTPSHQVTQMGQEVILRCVPISNHLYFYWYRQILGQKVEFLVSFYNNEISEKSEIFDDQFSVERPDGSNFTLKIRSTKLEDSAMYFCASRPDRASSYGYTFGSGTRLTVV.

The CDR3 region has the DNA TGTGCCAGCAGCGGCTTAGGGGGGGCTAAGCAGTACTTC. Translating gives CASSGLGGAKQYF. This chain links TRBV7-9 with TRBJ2-7; a possible D gene is TRBD2 (7 bases). V lost 5 bases and J lost 8, with 16 bases in between. In germline, CDR1 is SEHNR, CDR2 FQNEAQ (reference sequence). The CDR3 runs 13 residues.

V is TRBV12-5 and J is TRBJ1-2, with TRBD1 identical over 7 bases. This CDR3 contains 16 residues. The V segment lost 4 bases and the J segment 6 bases; nucleotides outside the gene matches: 14. Looked up from germline, CDR1 is LGHNT and CDR2 is FRNRAP. DNA for the CDR3: TGTGCTAGTGGTTCCCCGAATGACAGGGCCCTCGATGGCTACACCTTC. Amino acids: CASGSPNDRALDGYTF. The variable domain in full, completed from reference TRBV12-5 and TRBJ1-2, reads DARVTQTPRHKVTEMGQEVTMRCQPILGHNTVFWYRQTMMQGLELLAYFRNRAPLDDSGMPKDRFSAEMPDATLATLKIQPSEPRDSAVYFCASGSPNDRALDGYTFGSGTRLTVV.

A single count supports this clone. The chain employs TRBV29-1 and TRBJ1-1; D ambiguous. Trimming took 4 bases from V and 5 from J, leaving 11 bases between them. CDR3 length: 12 amino acids. CDR1 is SQVTM and CDR2 is ANQGSEA in the germline V gene. CDR3 bases: TGCAGCGTTGTTCGGGGAGGAACTGAAGCTTTCTTT. Translating gives CSVVRGGTEAFF.

The V call is TRBV5-1, the J call TRBJ2-7; TRBD1 aligns across 9 bases. Germline V gene data show CDR1 as SGHRS and CDR2 as YFSETQ. This CDR3 is built from 14 residues. The V segment lost 5 bases and the J segment 6 bases; nucleotides outside the gene matches: 9. The CDR3 reads CASRKGTGWSEQYF. In DNA form, the CDR3 reads TGCGCCAGCAGAAAAGGGACAGGGTGGTCCGAGCAGTACTTC.

This clone is a singleton in its sample. The gene calls are TRBV30 and TRBJ1-2; D not certain. This CDR3 comprises 12 residues. CDR1 is GTSNPN and CDR2 is SVGIG in the germline V gene (reference sequence). V lost 0 bases and J 8 bases, leaving 10 bases between the germline ends. CDR3 sequence reads: CAWSVVSEGYTF. CDR3 DNA sequence: TGTGCCTGGAGTGTAGTTTCTGAGGGCTACACCTTC.

The genes are TRBV5-6 and TRBJ2-5; 7 bases fit TRBD2. This CDR3 comprises 15 residues. The germline V gene has CDR1 SGHDT and CDR2 YYEEEE. Losses at the gene ends were 4 bases for V and 3 bases for J; bases not matched to a gene: 9. The CDR3 sequence: CASSRGGQGEETQYF. CDR3 coding DNA: TGTGCCAGCAGCCGGGGAGGGCAGGGCGAAGAGACCCAGTACTTC.

This sequence joins TRBV19 and TRBJ1-4, with D unclear. The V gene lost 6 bases and the J gene lost 0 bases, with 11 bases spanning the gap. Germline V lookup: CDR1 LNHDA, CDR2 SQIVND (reference sequence). The CDR3 is made up of 15 amino acids. CDR3 nucleotide sequence: TGTGCCAGTAGGATCGTTGGGACAACTAATGAAAAACTGTTTTTT. Protein: CASRIVGTTNEKLFF.